A selection of T cell receptor beta chains follows, all from one sample in a study of CD8 T cells in Susac syndrome. TCRdb processed the immunoSEQ multiplex PCR reads anew with MiXCR; each CDR3 protein has one entry. The profile shows roughly 170,000 distinct CDR3 sequences, approximately 93% of them singletons. Sequenced sample: CD4+ T cells from PBMCs. The source is a human donor with multiple sclerosis. The conserved cysteine and the conserved F or W are not part of the CDR3 here. The order of the fields is V gene, J gene, CDR3 protein.

v_gene: TRBV11-2; j_gene: TRBJ1-2; CDR3aa: ASSLDLGQDYT
v_gene: TRBV3-1; j_gene: TRBJ2-1; CDR3aa: ASSRLAGGFNEQF
v_gene: TRBV3-1; j_gene: TRBJ1-1; CDR3aa: ASRQEGRGTEAF
v_gene: TRBV20-1; j_gene: TRBJ1-4; CDR3aa: SASTGNEKLF
v_gene: TRBV3-1; j_gene: TRBJ1-1; CDR3aa: ASSQRPNTEAF
v_gene: TRBV10-1; j_gene: TRBJ1-1; CDR3aa: ASSQRTGPNTEAF
v_gene: TRBV18; j_gene: TRBJ1-4; CDR3aa: ASSPSQEDEKLF
v_gene: TRBV7-9; j_gene: TRBJ2-2; CDR3aa: ASSPGGSGRAGELF
v_gene: TRBV30; j_gene: TRBJ2-3; CDR3aa: AWSWRDTDTQY
v_gene: TRBV4-1; j_gene: TRBJ2-7; CDR3aa: ASSPAAPGPHEQY
v_gene: TRBV7-2; j_gene: TRBJ1-3; CDR3aa: ASSLGTDFSNTIY
v_gene: TRBV30; j_gene: TRBJ2-3; CDR3aa: AWGGVSTDTQY
v_gene: TRBV28; j_gene: TRBJ2-7; CDR3aa: ASSGGYEQY
v_gene: TRBV18; j_gene: TRBJ2-1; CDR3aa: ASFKALNNEQF
v_gene: TRBV24-1; j_gene: TRBJ2-5; CDR3aa: ATSDLGQGRQETQY
v_gene: TRBV2; j_gene: TRBJ2-5; CDR3aa: ASSVSAVSGAGETQY
v_gene: TRBV18; j_gene: TRBJ2-5; CDR3aa: ATSARQQETQY
v_gene: TRBV11-1; j_gene: TRBJ1-1; CDR3aa: ASSFDENTEAF
v_gene: TRBV5-1; j_gene: TRBJ2-7; CDR3aa: ASSSTGGTYEQY
v_gene: TRBV19; j_gene: TRBJ1-1; CDR3aa: ASSPFDRANTEAF
v_gene: TRBV20-1; j_gene: TRBJ2-1; CDR3aa: SARDTPSGSNEQF
v_gene: TRBV5-1; j_gene: TRBJ2-7; CDR3aa: ASSLSDGNYEQY
v_gene: TRBV30; j_gene: TRBJ2-3; CDR3aa: AWIPGTGGTDTQY
v_gene: TRBV27; j_gene: TRBJ2-1; CDR3aa: ASRLRLAGNSYNEQF
v_gene: TRBV25-1; j_gene: TRBJ2-5; CDR3aa: ASSASLAGQETQY
v_gene: TRBV5-1; j_gene: TRBJ2-5; CDR3aa: ASRSGQTQETQY
v_gene: TRBV18; j_gene: TRBJ1-5; CDR3aa: ASSEWGPGNQPQH
v_gene: TRBV20-1; j_gene: TRBJ1-5; CDR3aa: SATPVGENSNQPQH
v_gene: TRBV5-4; j_gene: TRBJ2-1; CDR3aa: ASSQTSGAGNEQF